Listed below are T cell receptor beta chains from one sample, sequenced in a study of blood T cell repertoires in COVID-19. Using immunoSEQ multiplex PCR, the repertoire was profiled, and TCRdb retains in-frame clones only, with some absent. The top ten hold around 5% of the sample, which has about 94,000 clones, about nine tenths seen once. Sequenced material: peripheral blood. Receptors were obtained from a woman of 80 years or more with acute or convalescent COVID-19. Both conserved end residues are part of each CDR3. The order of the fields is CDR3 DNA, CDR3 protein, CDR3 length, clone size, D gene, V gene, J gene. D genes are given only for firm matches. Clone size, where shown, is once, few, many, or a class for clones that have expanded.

CDR3 DNA: TGTGCCAGCAGTTACAGAGGGGGCGGAACTGAAGCTTTCTTT
CDR3 protein: CASSYRGGGTEAFF
CDR3 length: 14
clone size: few
D gene: TRBD1
V gene: TRBV6-5
J gene: TRBJ1-1

CDR3 DNA: TGCGCCAGCGGTCGGACAGCTAATAACTATGGCTACACCTTC
CDR3 protein: CASGRTANNYGYTF
CDR3 length: 14
clone size: NA
D gene: NA
V gene: TRBV5-1
J gene: TRBJ1-2

CDR3 DNA: TGTGCCAGCAGCACCCGACAGGGGACCTACAATGAGCAGTTCTTC
CDR3 protein: CASSTRQGTYNEQFF
CDR3 length: 15
clone size: NA
D gene: TRBD1
V gene: TRBV7-2
J gene: TRBJ2-1

CDR3 DNA: TGTGCCAGCAGGCGGGGGGAGGACGGCTACACCTTC
CDR3 protein: CASRRGEDGYTF
CDR3 length: 12
clone size: NA
D gene: NA
V gene: TRBV6-6
J gene: TRBJ1-2

CDR3 DNA: TGTGCCAGCAGCTTAGCAGGGGGTAGCAATCAGCCCCAGCATTTT
CDR3 protein: CASSLAGGSNQPQHF
CDR3 length: 15
clone size: NA
D gene: NA
V gene: TRBV7-9
J gene: TRBJ1-5

CDR3 DNA: TGTGCCAGTAGTATGGGGCTAGGCCCAGATACGCAGTATTTT
CDR3 protein: CASSMGLGPDTQYF
CDR3 length: 14
clone size: NA
D gene: NA
V gene: TRBV19
J gene: TRBJ2-3

CDR3 DNA: TGTGCCAGCAGCCCTCGGACAGGGAGGGCGGCGTACGAGCAGTACTTC
CDR3 protein: CASSPRTGRAAYEQYF
CDR3 length: 16
clone size: NA
D gene: NA
V gene: TRBV3-1/TRBV3-2
J gene: TRBJ2-7

CDR3 DNA: TGTGCCAGCAGCCGGGTGATGGGGGGATCCTACAATGAGCAGTTCTTC
CDR3 protein: CASSRVMGGSYNEQFF
CDR3 length: 16
clone size: NA
D gene: NA
V gene: TRBV9
J gene: TRBJ2-1

CDR3 DNA: TGTGCCAGCTCACAGAACCTAGACAATGAGCAGTTCTTC
CDR3 protein: CASSQNLDNEQFF
CDR3 length: 13
clone size: NA
D gene: NA
V gene: TRBV18
J gene: TRBJ2-1

CDR3 DNA: TGTGCCTGGAGTGCATACAGGGAGACTGAAGCTTTCTTT
CDR3 protein: CAWSAYRETEAFF
CDR3 length: 13
clone size: NA
D gene: NA
V gene: TRBV30
J gene: TRBJ1-1

CDR3 DNA: TGTGCCAGCAGTTCCCTCGGGATTAGGACTGAAGCTTTCTTT
CDR3 protein: CASSSLGIRTEAFF
CDR3 length: 14
clone size: NA
D gene: NA
V gene: TRBV6-2/TRBV6-3
J gene: TRBJ1-1

CDR3 DNA: TGTGCCAGTAGTGGGCCGGGACTGAACAATCAGCCCCAGCATTTT
CDR3 protein: CASSGPGLNNQPQHF
CDR3 length: 15
clone size: NA
D gene: NA
V gene: TRBV19
J gene: TRBJ1-5

CDR3 DNA: TGTGCCAGCAGGCTAGACAGGGGGGCGAACACTGAAGCTTTCTTT
CDR3 protein: CASRLDRGANTEAFF
CDR3 length: 15
clone size: NA
D gene: TRBD1
V gene: TRBV2
J gene: TRBJ1-1

CDR3 DNA: TGTGCCAGCAGCTCCCCGATACAGGGGAGCAATCAGCCCCAGCATTTT
CDR3 protein: CASSSPIQGSNQPQHF
CDR3 length: 16
clone size: NA
D gene: TRBD1
V gene: TRBV7-2
J gene: TRBJ1-5

CDR3 DNA: TGTGCCAGCAGCCTCCGGACATTGGGCGAGCAGTACTTC
CDR3 protein: CASSLRTLGEQYF
CDR3 length: 13
clone size: NA
D gene: NA
V gene: TRBV9
J gene: TRBJ2-7

CDR3 DNA: TGTGCCAGCAGGAAAAGCGGGAGTAATGAGCAGTTCTTC
CDR3 protein: CASRKSGSNEQFF
CDR3 length: 13
clone size: NA
D gene: TRBD2
V gene: TRBV5-4
J gene: TRBJ2-1

CDR3 DNA: TGTGCCAGCAGCCAAGATCCAGGGGTCCCCACTGAAGCTTTCTTT
CDR3 protein: CASSQDPGVPTEAFF
CDR3 length: 15
clone size: NA
D gene: NA
V gene: TRBV3-1/TRBV3-2
J gene: TRBJ1-1

CDR3 DNA: TGTGCCAGCAGTTACGGGGGCCGTCTCCTCTATGGCTACACCTTC
CDR3 protein: CASSYGGRLLYGYTF
CDR3 length: 15
clone size: NA
D gene: NA
V gene: TRBV6-2/TRBV6-3
J gene: TRBJ1-2

CDR3 DNA: TGTGCCAGCAGTTCTAAAAATGAGCAGTTCTTC
CDR3 protein: CASSSKNEQFF
CDR3 length: 11
clone size: NA
D gene: NA
V gene: TRBV12-3/TRBV12-4
J gene: TRBJ2-1